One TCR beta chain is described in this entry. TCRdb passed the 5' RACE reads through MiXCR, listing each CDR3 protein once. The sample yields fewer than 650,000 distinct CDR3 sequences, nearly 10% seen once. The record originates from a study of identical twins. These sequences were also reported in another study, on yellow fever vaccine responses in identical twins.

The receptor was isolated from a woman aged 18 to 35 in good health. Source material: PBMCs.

The CDR3: CASSLEGSPTQYF. CDR3 DNA: TGCGCCAGCAGCTTGGAAGGTAGCCCCACGCAGTATTTT. The chain combines TRBV5-1 with TRBJ2-3, with D unclear. V lost 0 bases to trimming and J lost 9 bases, with 11 bases between them. Germline CDR1 and CDR2: SGHRS and YFSETQ. The CDR3 is made up of 13 amino acids.